The 12 T cell receptor beta chains presented below share a single source sample, sequenced in a study of T-cell memory formation after mild COVID-19. Each CDR3 protein is one row after TCRdb ran MiXCR on the 5' RACE reads. The sample has around 300,000 distinct CDR3 sequences; less than 20% are singletons. Sequences were obtained from PBMCs or a T cell subset sorted from them (not recorded which). The receptor set was obtained from a man aged 18 to 35 who had mild COVID-19 (a few samples of this study predate the infection). Cell type and time point are not known.

This clonotype has at least ten counts. This chain links TRBV5-6 with TRBJ2-5; a possible D gene is TRBD1 (6 bases). The CDR3 sequence is 16 residues long. Germline V lookup: CDR1 SGHDT, CDR2 YYEEEE. Trimming cost V 2 bases and J 1 base, with 15 bases left between them. Here the CDR3 reads CASSFWGPNFQETQYF. The CDR3 DNA sequence: TGTGCCAGCAGCTTTTGGGGGCCGAACTTCCAAGAGACCCAGTACTTC. The whole variable domain, filled in from reference TRBV5-6 and TRBJ2-5, reads DAGVTQSPTHLIKTRGQQVTLRCSPKSGHDTVSWYQQALGQGPQFIFQYYEEEERQRGNFPDRFSGHQFPNYSSELNVNALLLGDSALYLCASSFWGPNFQETQYFGPGTRLLVL.

This rearrangement joins TRBV5-1 to TRBJ2-1; the match to TRBD2 covers 7 bases. The J segment lost 12 bases and the V segment lost 0 bases, leaving 9 bases of the junction unmatched. The CDR3 runs 14 residues. Germline assignment: CDR1 SGHRS and CDR2 YFSETQ. For the CDR3, the DNA is TGCGCCAGCAGCTTGGAGTCTAGCGGTGGGGGGCAGTTCTTC. Translated: CASSLESSGGGQFF.

This clonotype was counted a few times. The genes are TRBV6-6 and TRBJ2-1; the D call may be TRBD1 or TRBD2 (5 bases each). The CDR3 runs 12 residues. Germline CDR1 MNHNY, CDR2 SVGAGI (reference sequence). V shed 7 bases and J shed 7 bases, with 11 bases lying between them. CDR3 nucleotide sequence: TGTGCCAGCACCCTGGGGGAGAATGAGCAGTTCTTC. Its protein is CASTLGENEQFF.

The rearrangement joins TRBV11-1 to TRBJ1-2; tentatively, D is TRBD1 (5 bases). Germline V gives CDR1 SGHAT, CDR2 FQDESV (reference sequence). The germline V and J ends were trimmed by 1 base and 8 bases, with 8 bases remaining between them. This CDR3 comprises 12 residues. CDR3 bases: TGTGCCAGCAGCTTAGGGACAACCGGCTACACCTTC. Translated, it gives CASSLGTTGYTF.

V and J are TRBV15 and TRBJ2-1; D is unresolved. In germline, CDR1 is LNHNV, CDR2 YYDKDF (reference sequence). The CDR3 runs to 12 residues. Deletions cut 0 bases from V and 15 bases from J, with 12 bases between. Here the CDR3 reads CATSRDYQVGFF. The CDR3 DNA follows: TGTGCCACCAGCAGAGATTACCAAGTAGGGTTCTTC.

V and J are TRBV7-8 and TRBJ2-5; 7 nucleotides align to TRBD1. The J segment lost 4 bases and the V segment lost 4 bases, leaving 3 bases of the junction unmatched. The CDR3 runs to 13 residues. The germline CDR1 and CDR2 sequences are SGHVS and FQNEAQ. The CDR3 nucleotides read TGTGCCAGCAGCTCCGACAGGGTAGAGACCCAGTACTTC. The encoded protein is CASSSDRVETQYF.

This clonotype was seen more than once but under ten times. The genes are TRBV7-2 and TRBJ1-2; D perhaps matches TRBD1 (6 bases). This CDR3 region has 16 residues. The germline CDR1 and CDR2 sequences are SGHTA and FQGNSA. V lost 3 bases and J 5 bases, leaving 19 bases between the germline ends. The CDR3 protein is CASSFTLGAASYGYTF. CDR3 in DNA: TGTGCCAGCAGCTTTACTCTGGGGGCCGCAAGTTATGGCTACACCTTC.

The V gene is TRBV20-1, the J gene TRBJ2-3; a weak D match, TRBD2 (6 bases). This CDR3 is built from 14 residues. The V gene lost 2 bases and the J gene lost 1 base, with 10 bases spanning the gap. Germline values: CDR1 DFQATT, CDR2 SNEGSKA (reference sequence). CDR3 sequence reads: CSARLWGGTDTQYF. CDR3 DNA sequence: TGCAGTGCTAGATTGTGGGGGGGCACAGATACGCAGTATTTT.

This clonotype occurred a few times. CDR3 nucleotide sequence: TGCGCCAGCAGCCAAAGGGTCCCTGGGGCCAACGTCCTGACTTTC. It specifies CASSQRVPGANVLTF. V usage is TRBV4-3 and J usage is TRBJ2-6; D is unresolved. Trimming cost V 2 bases and J 2 bases, with 7 bases left between them. This CDR3 is 15 amino acids long. Germline V gives CDR1 LGHNA, CDR2 YSLEER.

CDR3 in DNA: TGTGCCAGCAGCTTAGATCGCTCAGAGCAGTTCTTC. The encoded protein is CASSLDRSEQFF. The V call is TRBV11-2, the J call TRBJ2-1; the D is unclear. The CDR3 covers 12 residues. V lost 0 bases and J lost 10, with 7 bases in between. The germline CDR1 and CDR2 sequences are SGHAT and FQNNGV.

The chain uses TRBV28 and TRBJ1-6, with D unclear. V gave up 4 bases and J gave up 5 bases, with 12 bases separating them. The CDR3 runs to 15 residues. In germline, CDR1 is MDHEN, CDR2 SYDVKM. This CDR3 reads CASSSPGKDNSPLHF. Here the CDR3 DNA reads TGTGCCAGCAGTTCCCCTGGGAAGGATAATTCACCCCTCCACTTT.

The V gene is TRBV7-9, the J gene TRBJ1-2; D is perhaps TRBD1 (5 bases). The V end lost 1 base, the J end lost 9 bases, and 15 bases lay between the germline ends. From germline, CDR1 is SEHNR and CDR2 FQNEAQ (reference sequence). The CDR3 consists of 14 residues. CDR3 loop: CASSLVGGDWSYTF. In DNA, the CDR3 is TGTGCCAGCAGCTTAGTCGGGGGAGACTGGAGCTACACCTTC.